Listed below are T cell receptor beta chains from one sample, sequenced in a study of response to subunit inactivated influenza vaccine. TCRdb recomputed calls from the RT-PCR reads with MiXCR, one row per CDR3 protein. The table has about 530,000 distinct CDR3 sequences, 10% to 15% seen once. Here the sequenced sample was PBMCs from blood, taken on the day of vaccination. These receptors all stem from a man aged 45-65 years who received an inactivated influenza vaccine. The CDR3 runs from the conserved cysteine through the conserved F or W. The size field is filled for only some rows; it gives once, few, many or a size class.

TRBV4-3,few,CASSASGGVSIYEQFF
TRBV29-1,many,CSVENPGRQQGTEAFF
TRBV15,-,CATSRGDSYQPQHF
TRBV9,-,CASSSSGGNTGELFF
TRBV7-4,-,CASSLCRRAGGELFF
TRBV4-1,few,CASSHPSGSYEQYF
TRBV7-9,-,CASSPQVNGVEQFF
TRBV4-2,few,CASSQDIVPRRQPQHF
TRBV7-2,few,CASSLAAGGISYEQYF
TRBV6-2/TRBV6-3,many,CASSRTAGTDSYEQYF
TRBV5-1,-,CASSDRALYEQYF
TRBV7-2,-,CASSPPTGVIQYF
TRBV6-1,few,CASSEHRVEQYF
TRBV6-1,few,CASSPTGQGYETQYF
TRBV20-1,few,CSARRTANDEQYF
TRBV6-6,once,CASRGGEADTQYF
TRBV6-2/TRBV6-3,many,CASSYNSEQYF
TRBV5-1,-,CASSVQGADSTDTQYF
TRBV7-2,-,CASSLAGTTGRGGNEQFF
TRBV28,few,CASSLTGRVAQPQHF
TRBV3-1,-,CASSQGPWDEQYF
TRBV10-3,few,CAISAGLAAYEQYF
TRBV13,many,CASSWRGGPSYEQYF
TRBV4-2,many,CASSTFRGGQTGELFF
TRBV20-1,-,CSAREDYEQYF